This entry concerns a single T cell receptor (beta chain). Method: immunoSEQ multiplex PCR; TCRdb's copy keeps in-frame clones and lacks some. The sample has about 2.2 million clones; around 95% are singletons. The sample is drawn from a study of shared clonotypes between healthy human individuals. The naive CD8 subset, CD45RO-negative cells positively selected for CCR7, excluded terminally differentiated effector memory CD45RA+ cells. V lost 0 bases and J lost 2, with 6 bases in between. CDR3 length equals 14 residues. The germline V gene encodes CDR1 SGDLS and CDR2 YYNGEE. The chain combines TRBV9 with TRBJ2-1, with D unclear. The sample consisted of naive CD8+ T cells from PBMCs. The receptor's source is a man between 18 and 35 years old in good health. Some clones in this sample may be carry-over from other donors' samples. CDR3 sequence: CASSVASAYNEQFF. DNA for the CDR3: TGTGCCAGCAGCGTAGCCAGCGCCTACAATGAGCAGTTCTTC.